The 9 T cell receptor beta chains below all came from one sample that was sequenced in a study of shared clonotypes between healthy human individuals. Some clones are missing from TCRdb's copy, which holds only in-frame ones; the method was immunoSEQ multiplex PCR. Of around 980,000 clones in the sample, 70% to 80% were seen once. The sample consisted of memory CD4+ T cells from PBMCs. Subset given: CD45RA-negative fraction. All receptors derive from a man between 18 and 29 years old in good health. Some clones in this sample may be carry-over from other donors' samples.

The chain uses TRBV28 and TRBJ2-7, with a tentative D call TRBD1 (6 bases). Germline assignment: CDR1 MDHEN and CDR2 SYDVKM. The V and J ends lost 2 bases and 1 base respectively, with 15 bases between them. The CDR3 has 16 amino acids. The CDR3 DNA reads TGTGCCAGCAGTTTAGGGTCAAGACAGGTTTCCTACGAGCAGTACTTC. Translation: CASSLGSRQVSYEQYF.

V usage is TRBV19 and J usage is TRBJ2-1; perhaps TRBD1 as D (6 bases). CDR3 length: 16 residues. Trimming removed 4 bases from V and 6 bases from J, with 19 bases in between. Germline values: CDR1 LNHDA, CDR2 SQIVND (reference sequence). The CDR3: CASSRIRSGVGNEQFF. DNA for the CDR3: TGTGCCAGTAGTAGAATTCGTTCAGGGGTAGGCAATGAGCAGTTCTTC. The full variable domain, in which reference TRBV19 and TRBJ2-1 provide the parts outside the CDR3, is DGGITQSPKYLFRKEGQNVTLSCEQNLNHDAMYWYRQDPGQGLRLIYYSQIVNDFQKGDIAEGYSVSREKKESFPLTVTSAQKNPTAFYLCASSRIRSGVGNEQFFGPGTRLTVL.

The sample holds many counts of this clone. V is TRBV27 and J is TRBJ2-2, with 7 bases lining up with TRBD2. V was pared by 3 bases and J by 8 bases, with 9 bases of the junction left unmatched. The CDR3 covers 15 residues. The germline CDR1 and CDR2 sequences are MNHEY and SMNVEV (reference sequence). CDR3 sequence reads: CASSLTSPIVGELFF. DNA for the CDR3: TGTGCCAGCAGTTTGACTAGCCCAATCGTGGGGGAGCTGTTTTTT.

This sequence joins TRBV9 and TRBJ1-3; 7 bases are a match to TRBD1. Germline-derived CDR1 and CDR2 are SGDLS and YYNGEE. The CDR3 extends over 14 amino acids. The ends lost 3 bases at V and 8 bases at J; junction bases unmatched: 8. The CDR3 coding sequence is TGTGCCAGCAGCGCGACAGGGAGTGGGTACACCATATATTTT. Amino acid sequence: CASSATGSGYTIYF.

This sequence joins TRBV6-6 and TRBJ2-7; perhaps TRBD1 as D (6 bases). Germline loops: CDR1 MNHNY, CDR2 SVGAGI (reference sequence). Trimming stripped 5 bases from V and 0 bases from J, with 11 bases between. The CDR3 has 14 amino acids. CDR3 nucleotides: TGTGCCAGCAGTCTTAGGACAGCCTCCTACGAGCAGTACTTC. Amino acids: CASSLRTASYEQYF.

The rearrangement uses TRBV18 and TRBJ2-7; D unresolved. V was cut by 0 bases and J by 3 bases, with 9 bases left in between. CDR1 KGHSH and CDR2 LQKENI come from the germline V gene. The CDR3 extends over 14 amino acids. CDR3 sequence: CASSPPGMFYEQYF. The CDR3 nucleotides are TGTGCCAGCTCACCACCAGGGATGTTCTACGAGCAGTACTTC.

This clone was seen a few times. This chain uses TRBV5-5 with TRBJ1-4; no reliable D call. Trimming shortened V by 4 bases and J by 6 bases, and 16 bases separated the two germline ends. Per the germline V gene, CDR1 is SGHKS and CDR2 is YYEKEE (reference sequence). The CDR3 runs to 15 residues. The DNA for the CDR3 is TGTGCCAGCAGCCCTCACAGTGGGCTTTATGAAAAACTGTTTTTT. It specifies CASSPHSGLYEKLFF.

This clone was detected a few times. This chain joins TRBV18 and TRBJ2-2, with 10 bases matching TRBD2. V lost 7 bases and J lost 4; bases outside the gene matches: 3. The CDR3 is 14 amino acids. CDR1 and CDR2 (germline): KGHSH, LQKENI. CDR3 sequence (DNA): TGTGCCAGCTGTTGGACTAGCGGCACCGGGGAGCTGTTTTTT. Protein: CASCWTSGTGELFF. The whole variable domain, remainder taken from reference TRBV18 and TRBJ2-2, is NAGVMQNPRHLVRRRGQEARLRCSPMKGHSHVYWYRQLPEEGLKFMVYLQKENIIDESGMPKERFSAEFPKEGPSILRIQQVVRGDSAAYFCASCWTSGTGELFFGEGSRLTVL.

The chain is built from TRBV7-9 and TRBJ2-5, with a weak D call TRBD1 (6 bases). The germline gives CDR1 SEHNR, CDR2 FQNEAQ (reference sequence). The CDR3 sequence is 14 residues long. Trimming left V 5 bases short and J 2 bases short, with 12 bases between. CDR3 coding DNA: TGTGCCAGCAGCCGCCGGACAGAGCAAGAGACCCAGTACTTC. This codes for CASSRRTEQETQYF.